The 9 T cell receptor beta chains presented below share a single source sample, sequenced in a study of T-cell memory formation after mild COVID-19. Using its own MiXCR run on the 5' RACE reads, TCRdb lists one record per CDR3 protein. The sample lists 40,000 to 60,000 distinct CDR3 sequences, about 28% occurring once. Sequenced sample: PBMCs or a T cell subset sorted from them (not recorded which). The origin of the receptors is a man between 18 and 29 years old who had mild COVID-19 (a few samples of this study predate the infection). Cell type and time point are not known.

The rearrangement links TRBV7-9 to TRBJ2-7, with 9 positions matching TRBD1. J gave up 1 base and V 1 base, and 2 bases lay outside the gene matches. The V gene's germline CDR1 is SEHNR and CDR2 FQNEAQ (reference sequence). This CDR3 region has 15 residues. The CDR3 sequence: CASSLGGTGSYEQYV. The CDR3 DNA sequence: TGTGCCAGCAGCTTAGGAGGGACAGGGTCCTACGAGCAGTACGTC.

This clonotype was seen just once. The gene calls are TRBV12-3 or TRBV12-4 and TRBJ2-1; D possibly corresponds to TRBD1 (6 bases). The CDR3 is 15 amino acids. Between the trimmed V and J ends, which lost 7 bases and 4 bases, there was a span of 17 bases. The CDR3 bases are TGTGCCAGCACCCCTCTGTGGGGGCCATACAATGAGCAGTTCTTC. Translation: CASTPLWGPYNEQFF.

CDR3 nucleotide sequence: TGCGCCAGCAACTCTCCCGGCGACAGGGACACCTACGAGCAGTACTTC. It is translated as CASNSPGDRDTYEQYF. This chain joins TRBV5-1 and TRBJ2-7, with TRBD1 matching 7 bases. Trimming took 6 bases from V and 2 from J; bases not matched to a gene: 14. CDR3 length: 16 residues. Germline CDR1 is SGHRS and CDR2 is YFSETQ.

This chain uses TRBV4-1 with TRBJ2-1; 7 bases are a match to TRBD1. V dropped 5 bases and J dropped 6; count of bases not matched to a gene: 4. The length of the CDR3 is 13 residues. From germline, CDR1 is MGHRA and CDR2 YSYEKL. Here the CDR3 reads CASSERTGNEQFF. The CDR3 DNA reads TGCGCCAGCAGCGAACGGACAGGCAATGAGCAGTTCTTC.

V usage is TRBV7-9 and J usage is TRBJ2-5; no reliable D call. The CDR3 sequence is 13 residues long. Trimming took off 3 bases at V and 1 base at J, with 6 bases between the two ends. Germline V gene data show CDR1 as SEHNR and CDR2 as FQNEAQ (reference sequence). The CDR3 sequence is CASSFNPQETQYF. CDR3 in DNA: TGTGCCAGCAGCTTTAATCCCCAAGAGACCCAGTACTTC.

In its sample, this clonotype was seen a few times. This chain connects TRBV21-1 to TRBJ1-1; the DNA was not compared with TRBD1, the D call given in the table. TRBV21-1 is a listed pseudogene. The length of the CDR3 is 14 residues. CDR3 in DNA: TGTGCCAGCAGCAAGGGGGGTAAGAACACTGAAGCTTTCTTT. This translates into CASSKGGKNTEAFF.

In its sample, this clonotype was seen a few times. The rearrangement joins TRBV6-2 or TRBV6-3 to TRBJ2-3; D is uncertain. Trimming left V 6 bases short and J 4 bases short, with 14 bases between. Germline CDR1 and CDR2: MNHEY and SVGEGT. This CDR3 comprises 14 residues. This CDR3 reads CASSLVGLADTQYF. CDR3 DNA: TGTGCCAGCAGCCTGGTAGGGCTCGCAGATACGCAGTATTTT.

The V gene is TRBV5-5, the J gene TRBJ2-7; 7 bases are a match to TRBD1. Germline assignment: CDR1 SGHKS and CDR2 YYEKEE (reference sequence). This CDR3 comprises 15 residues. With V trimmed by 5 bases and J by 0 bases, 8 bases remained unmatched. For the CDR3, the DNA is TGTGCCAGCAGTCTGGACAGGATGAGCTCCTACGAGCAGTACTTC. Translation: CASSLDRMSSYEQYF.

There are a few counts of this clonotype. The chain joins TRBV12-3 or TRBV12-4 to TRBJ1-1; the match to TRBD1 covers 8 bases. V dropped 8 bases and J dropped 3; count of bases not matched to a gene: 8. This CDR3 region has 14 residues. CDR3 loop: CASACRGLDTEAFF. As DNA, the CDR3 is TGTGCCAGCGCTTGCAGGGGGCTCGACACTGAAGCTTTCTTT.